Shown below are 20 T cell receptor beta chains from a single sample sequenced in a study of technical replicates of blood from a handful of donors. Data came from immunoSEQ multiplex PCR; TCRdb stores just in-frame clones and leaves some out. The data hold some 70,000 clones, with 95% to 98% observed a single time. Sequenced: T cells isolated from PBMCs. These TCRs come from a human donor in good health.

The rearrangement links TRBV7-6 to TRBJ2-1, with 9 nucleotides matching TRBD2. J gave up 6 bases and V 3 bases, and 6 bases lay outside the gene matches. Germline CDR1 SGHVS, CDR2 FNYEAQ. The CDR3 totals 15 residues. CDR3 loop: CASSLNSGSINEQFF. CDR3 bases: TGTGCCAGCAGCTTGAATAGCGGGAGCATCAATGAGCAGTTCTTC. The full variable domain, with the rest looked up from reference TRBV7-6 and TRBJ2-1, is GAGVSQSPRYKVTKRGQDVALRCDPISGHVSLYWYRQALGQGPEFLTYFNYEAQQDKSGLPNDRFSAERPEGSISTLTIQRTEQRDSAMYRCASSLNSGSINEQFFGPGTRLTVL.

The chain combines TRBV5-4 with TRBJ2-6; no reliable D call. The CDR3 covers 14 residues. CDR1 and CDR2 (germline): SGHNT, YYREEE (reference sequence). Trimming pared 1 base from V and 2 bases from J, leaving 4 bases between. The CDR3, as DNA: TGTGCCAGCAGCTTGAGAGCTGGGGCCAACGTCCTGACTTTC. Residues: CASSLRAGANVLTF.

V usage is TRBV29-1 and J usage is TRBJ1-1; D ambiguous. The germline V gene has CDR1 SQVTM and CDR2 ANQGSEA. This CDR3 has 11 residues. Trimming removed 1 base at V and 7 bases at J, with 7 bases between. DNA of the CDR3: TGCAGCGTTGAAGGGTCGGTTGAAGCTTTCTTT. This codes for CSVEGSVEAFF.

This chain joins TRBV6-5 and TRBJ1-1; TRBD1 aligns across 9 bases. The V gene end was trimmed by 6 bases and the J gene end by 11 bases; junction bases not matched to a gene: 4. Germline-derived CDR1 and CDR2 are MNHEY and SVGAGI. The CDR3 runs to 11 residues. DNA of the CDR3: TGTGCCAGCAGCCGACAGGGGGAGGCTTTCTTT. It specifies CASSRQGEAFF.

The chain is built from TRBV7-2 and TRBJ1-1; TRBD1 matches at 7 bases. The germline gives CDR1 SGHTA, CDR2 FQGNSA. This CDR3 is 14 amino acids long. Germline trimming cut 6 bases from V and 4 bases from J; bases unmatched to any gene: 8. CDR3 DNA sequence: TGTGCCAGCAGTTCACGACAGGGCCTCACTGAAGCTTTCTTT. It is translated as CASSSRQGLTEAFF.

The chain couples TRBV30 to TRBJ1-5; 9 bases line up with TRBD1. The CDR3 extends over 14 amino acids. The junction had 3 bases not matched to a gene; V was cut back by 3 bases and J by 3 bases. CDR1 is GTSNPN, CDR2 SVGIG, per germline (reference sequence). CDR3 residues: CAWRDRGYNQPQHF. The CDR3 DNA sequence: TGTGCCTGGAGGGACAGGGGCTACAATCAGCCCCAGCATTTT. Filled out from reference TRBV30 and TRBJ1-5, the complete variable domain reads SQTIHQWPATLVQPVGSPLSLECTVEGTSNPNLYWYRQAAGRGLQLLFYSVGIGQISSEVPQNLSASRPQDRQFILSSKKLLLSDSGFYLCAWRDRGYNQPQHFGDGTRLSIL.

CDR3 loop: CAWRAGTNNEQFF. CDR3 coding DNA: TGTGCCTGGCGTGCGGGGACTAACAATGAGCAGTTCTTC. V gene TRBV30 combines with J gene TRBJ2-1, with TRBD2 matching 7 bases. V was pared by 5 bases and J by 5 bases, with 6 bases of the junction left unmatched. There are 13 residues in the CDR3. Looked up from germline, CDR1 is GTSNPN and CDR2 is SVGIG (reference sequence).

The rearrangement joins TRBV6-7 to TRBJ1-2; unclear D gene. TRBV6-7 is an ORF, and what it does is uncertain. This CDR3 comprises 13 residues. V gave up 5 bases and J gave up 4 bases, with 11 bases separating them. The CDR3 is CASSEGRAYGYTF. CDR3 coding DNA: TGTGCCAGCAGTGAAGGGAGGGCCTATGGCTACACCTTC.

V is TRBV5-6 and J is TRBJ1-2; D may be TRBD1 (6 bases). V was cut by 4 bases and J by 2 bases, with 9 bases left in between. This CDR3 has 13 residues. Germline V lookup: CDR1 SGHDT, CDR2 YYEEEE. CDR3 residues: CASSPGQNYGYTF. The CDR3 DNA follows: TGTGCCAGCAGCCCTGGACAGAACTATGGCTACACCTTC.

The gene calls are TRBV10-3 and TRBJ2-7; D unresolved. This CDR3 has 16 amino acids. V lost 2 bases and J lost 0, with 14 bases in between. CDR1 is ENHRY and CDR2 is SYGVKD in the germline V gene. The CDR3 loop reads CAISEAEQDFSYEQYF. The CDR3 nucleotides read TGTGCCATCAGTGAGGCAGAGCAGGATTTCTCCTACGAGCAGTACTTC.

The chain links TRBV28 to TRBJ2-1, with D unclear. V gave up 6 bases and J gave up 5 bases, with 11 bases separating them. This CDR3 comprises 13 residues. Germline V gene lookup returns CDR1 MDHEN and CDR2 SYDVKM. CDR3 amino acids: CASSPGRHNEQFF. The CDR3 region has the DNA TGTGCCAGCAGCCCCGGCAGGCACAATGAGCAGTTCTTC.

This chain joins TRBV29-1 and TRBJ2-7, with 8 bases fitting TRBD1. The CDR3 runs 13 residues. Germline CDR1 SQVTM, CDR2 ANQGSEA. The V and J ends lost 3 bases and 7 bases, in that order; junction bases with no gene match: 8. The chain's CDR3 is CSVEGQVIGEQYF. The DNA for the CDR3 is TGCAGCGTTGAGGGACAGGTGATAGGAGAGCAGTACTTC.

The chain is built from TRBV19 and TRBJ1-5; 7 nucleotides match TRBD1. With V trimmed by 5 bases and J by 4 bases, 8 bases remained unmatched. Per germline, CDR1 LNHDA and CDR2 SQIVND (reference sequence). The CDR3 length is 15 residues. The chain's CDR3 is CASSPGTAGNQPQHF. As DNA, the CDR3 is TGTGCCAGTAGTCCAGGGACAGCCGGGAATCAGCCCCAGCATTTT.

The chain couples TRBV5-1 to TRBJ2-7, with a weak D call TRBD2 (5 bases). Germline lookup yields CDR1 SGHRS and CDR2 YFSETQ. CDR3 size: 15 residues. The ends were cut back, 0 bases at V and 4 bases at J, with 14 bases in the middle. The CDR3 here is CASSLGLGGLYEQYF. The CDR3, as DNA: TGCGCCAGCAGCTTGGGTCTAGGCGGGCTATACGAGCAGTACTTC.

J is TRBJ2-3 and V is TRBV6-4, with a weak D call TRBD2 (5 bases). The CDR3 is made up of 15 amino acids. V shed 2 bases and J shed 2 bases, with 11 bases lying between them. CDR1 is MRHNA and CDR2 is SNTAGT in the germline V gene. The CDR3 coding sequence is TGTGCCAGCAGTGACCTCGGAGCGGTCACAGATACGCAGTATTTT. It is translated as CASSDLGAVTDTQYF.

V gene TRBV28 combines with J gene TRBJ1-4, with 7 bases identical to TRBD1. Germline values: CDR1 MDHEN, CDR2 SYDVKM. The CDR3 is 13 residues long. With 6 bases clipped from V and 6 bases from J, the junction kept 4 bases outside the gene matches. The CDR3 region is CASRWTGYEKLFF. CDR3 bases: TGTGCCAGCAGGTGGACAGGTTATGAAAAACTGTTTTTT.

This clone was seen just once. V gene TRBV6-6 combines with J gene TRBJ2-7; the D is unclear. This CDR3 spans 14 amino acids. The germline CDR1 and CDR2 sequences are MNHNY and SVGAGI (reference sequence). With 4 bases removed from V and 2 bases from J, the gap between germline ends came to 12 bases. Written as DNA, the CDR3 is TGTGCCAGCAGTTGGATTGACATAACCTACGAGCAGTACTTC. Translated, it gives CASSWIDITYEQYF.

This chain links TRBV7-2 with TRBJ1-2; 9 bases align to TRBD1. CDR1 and CDR2 (germline): SGHTA, FQGNSA. The CDR3 loop spans 13 amino acids. The J segment lost 5 bases and the V segment lost 5 bases, leaving 3 bases of the junction unmatched. CDR3 in DNA: TGTGCCAGCAGCCTGGACAGGGGATATGGCTACACCTTC. It is translated as CASSLDRGYGYTF.

The chain joins TRBV11-3 to TRBJ2-5; TRBD2 might be the D (6 bases). The germline V gene encodes CDR1 SGHNT and CDR2 YENEEA. Trimming pared 3 bases from V and 1 base from J, leaving 21 bases between. CDR3 length equals 18 residues. The CDR3 sequence is CASSLDREYGLPQETQYF. The DNA of the CDR3 is TGTGCCAGCAGCTTGGATCGGGAGTACGGGCTGCCCCAAGAGACCCAGTACTTC.

V usage is TRBV7-2 and J usage is TRBJ2-7; 7 positions agree with TRBD2. Per germline, CDR1 SGHTA and CDR2 FQGNSA. The V gene end was trimmed by 2 bases and the J gene end by 6 bases; junction bases not matched to a gene: 7. The CDR3 extends over 14 amino acids. The CDR3 protein is CASSLWREFSEQYF. DNA for the CDR3: TGTGCCAGCAGCTTATGGCGGGAGTTCTCCGAGCAGTACTTC.